This note documents a single T cell receptor (beta chain) sequence. This record belongs to a study of blood T cell repertoires in COVID-19. The data were produced by immunoSEQ multiplex PCR, yet TCRdb's version contains in-frame clones alone and is incomplete. Here the sample spans 150,000 to 200,000 clones, 90% to 95% being singletons. This CDR3 spans 16 amino acids. Trimming removed 5 bases from V and 5 bases from J; junction bases left unmatched: 11. Germline V gene data show CDR1 as MNHNY and CDR2 as SVGAGI (reference sequence). This chain uses TRBV6-6 with TRBJ1-1; 10 bases align to TRBD1. Sequencing input: peripheral blood. The receptor was derived from a woman in her sixties or seventies with COVID-19, enrolled during active disease. Written as DNA, the CDR3 is TGTGCCAGCAGTCCCATTCTACGGGACAGGGGAACTGAAGCTTTCTTT. Translation: CASSPILRDRGTEAFF.